This T cell receptor beta chain is drawn from a study of OX40 agonist ivuxolimab in advanced cancers. Looking at the study overall: Ivuxolimab was a fully human IgG2 agonistic monoclonal antibody targeting the costimulatory receptor OX40 (CD134). Intravenous ivuxolimab was administered to patients every 2 weeks at six dose levels: 0.01, 0.1, 0.3, 1.5, 3 and 10 mg/kg. Of the roughly 52 dose-escalation patients, hepatocellular carcinoma was present in around 19, melanoma in around 15, renal cell carcinoma in 9 and head and neck cancer in 9. In the dose-escalation cohort, around four fifths of patients were male, and the mean age was roughly 60 years with a range of roughly 20 to 80. Patients were allowed to have had prior anti-PD-1, anti-PD-L1 or anti-CTLA-4 therapy, and around two fifths of the dose-escalation patients had been treated with checkpoint inhibitors. Partial responses occurred in three dose-escalation patients, of whom one had hepatocellular carcinoma and two had cutaneous melanoma. Peripheral TCRbeta sequencing was intended to test whether TCR sequence diversity was altered and clonal T-cell expansion was caused by ivuxolimab. The paper reports the monotherapy dose-escalation portion (N of about 50 patients) of the phase I ivuxolimab trial.

To sequence the TCRbeta CDR3 region, genomic DNA was isolated from the sorted cells. TCRbeta CDR3 regions were sequenced using the immunoSEQ Assay. TCRdb mirrors the immuneACCESS table, restricted to in-frame sequences. Some clones are absent from its copies; in checked studies, under half trace to an unresolved V gene, and the reason for the others is unknown. In all, the sample holds roughly 110,000 clones, and about nine tenths of those were seen once. The ten largest clones add up to more than 0.4% of the sample. Patients with a history of autoimmune disease or receiving systemic immunosuppression were excluded from the trial. Peripheral blood for TCR sequencing was drawn from every dose cohort at baseline, at cycle 4 day 1 and at cycle 7 day 1. Samples were obtained from an open-label, multicenter, first-in-human phase I dose-escalation trial of ivuxolimab. Adults with locally advanced or metastatic head and neck squamous cell, hepatocellular, melanoma or renal cell carcinoma were enrolled in the trial. Before TCR sequencing, CD4+ and CD8+ T cells were separately sorted from peripheral blood.

The research as a whole found: Partial responders in the 0.1-3.0 mg/kg groups had among the lowest normalized peripheral clonal expansion, especially among CD8+ T cells. The antigen specificity of the peripheral T cells that underwent clonal expansion was not determined. Low levels of normalized T-cell clonal expansion were also seen in some patients who did not respond. Clonal expansion of both CD4+ and CD8+ blood T cells was observed from baseline to week 6 at doses 0.1 to 3.0 mg/kg. After ivuxolimab, expanded clones were on average more numerous among CD8+ T cells than among CD4+ T cells.

In the case of this clone: This receptor's antigen is unknown. No clone much larger than this one lies a single base away; base qualities are absent.

Via the germline V gene, CDR1 is LGHNA and CDR2 YSLEER. Trimming costs V 0 bases and J 0 bases, and their ends lie 11 bases apart. The CDR3 contains 16 residues, cysteine and phenylalanine counted. Only the CDR3 portion is preserved as DNA: 48 bases, with reading frame beginning at the first base. The V gene is TRBV4-3 and the J gene is TRBJ1-1, with the D gene call left open. This receptor was obtained from an adult with an advanced solid tumor such as melanoma, head and neck, liver or kidney cancer. Source: CD4+ or CD8+ T cells sorted from blood, taken in a trial of the OX40 agonist ivuxolimab. In nucleotide form, the sequence is TGCGCCAGCAGCCAAGAGGCGGGCTTAATGAACACTGAAGCTTTCTTT. Its translation is CASSQEAGLMNTEAFF.